A single sample gave rise to the 9 T cell receptor beta chains below, sequenced in a study of Ad26.COV2.S vaccination and SARS-CoV-2 variants (dated by TCRdb to the early 2020s). Receptor libraries were prepared by the immunoSEQ multiplex PCR assay. TCRdb limited this immuneACCESS table to in-frame rearrangements with V and J called. A share of clones is missing; checked studies link under half to unresolved V genes, and the rest is unexplained. The sample yields a few hundred thousand clones; 85% to 90% were counted once. The ten largest clones represent 3.6% of the sample. The sample's treatment or condition label, in plain terms: around 19 received Ad26.COV2.S at low or high dose, single or two shots; a few received placebo; per-sample allocation not given. For vaccine and placebo recipients, the sequenced repertoires came from samples collected on day 63 after the first injection. The sequencing here drew on peripheral blood, taken in a trial of Ad26.COV2.S vaccine versus placebo. The receptor source for this set is a person aged 18-65 years who received the Ad26.COV2.S COVID-19 vaccine or a placebo.

The rearrangement links TRBV3-1 (or the pseudogene TRBV3-2) to TRBJ1-4, with 7 bases matching TRBD1. Germline V lookup: CDR1 LGHDT, CDR2 YNNKEL (reference sequence). CDR3 length: 16 residues. V was clipped by 1 base and J by 8 bases; unmatched bases: 10. CDR3 loop: CASSQALTGVNEKLFF. The CDR3 DNA reads TGTGCCAGCAGCCAAGCGTTAACAGGGGTCAACGAAAAACTGTTTTTT.

This chain uses TRBV4-1 with TRBJ2-7; TRBD2 might be the D (7 bases). Germline V gene lookup returns CDR1 MGHRA and CDR2 YSYEKL. V was cut by 5 bases and J by 3 bases, with 11 bases left in between. The CDR3 contains 13 residues. The CDR3 nucleotides are TGCGCCAGCAGCGCGAGGGGGGGCTACGAGCAGTACTTC. It translates to CASSARGGYEQYF.

The V gene is TRBV7-3, the J gene TRBJ2-2; D may be TRBD1 (6 bases). CDR3 size: 14 residues. Looked up from germline, CDR1 is SGHTA and CDR2 is FQGTGA. V was pared by 6 bases and J by 3 bases, with 11 bases between. CDR3 nucleotides: TGTGCCAGCAGTTGGGGGCCTGACACCGGGGAGCTGTTTTTT. Translated, it gives CASSWGPDTGELFF.

The chain recombines TRBV5-1 with TRBJ2-2; 10 bases line up with TRBD1. With 6 bases clipped from V and 1 base from J, the junction kept 9 bases outside the gene matches. CDR1 SGHRS and CDR2 YFSETQ come from the germline V gene. CDR3 length equals 17 residues. CDR3 residues: CASNPTTGGLNTGELFF. The DNA of the CDR3 is TGCGCCAGCAATCCAACGACAGGGGGCCTGAACACCGGGGAGCTGTTTTTT.

The chain has TRBV7-2 and TRBJ2-1, with 10 bases aligning to TRBD2. CDR3 length: 20 amino acids. J gave up 2 bases and V 0 bases, and 13 bases lay outside the gene matches. Germline CDR1 SGHTA, CDR2 FQGNSA. The CDR3 sequence: CASSLAGFLAGVKAYNEQFF. The DNA of the CDR3 is TGTGCCAGCAGCTTAGCGGGCTTCCTAGCGGGGGTTAAGGCCTACAATGAGCAGTTCTTC.

The chain uses TRBV19 and TRBJ1-6, with D possibly being TRBD1 (6 bases). The germline V gene encodes CDR1 LNHDA and CDR2 SQIVND (reference sequence). Trimming shortened V by 7 bases and J by 4 bases, and 11 bases separated the two germline ends. The CDR3 is 14 amino acids. For the CDR3, the DNA is TGTGCCAGTACCTTGACAGGTTATAATTCACCCCTCCACTTT. Encoded protein: CASTLTGYNSPLHF.

The rearrangement joins TRBV6-1 to TRBJ2-7, with D possibly matching TRBD1 (5 bases). V lost 1 base and J lost 4, with 11 bases in between. CDR1 is MNHNS and CDR2 is SASEGT in the germline V gene. This CDR3 region has 14 residues. The CDR3 reads CASSEGFRVYEQYF. The CDR3 bases are TGTGCCAGCAGTGAAGGGTTCAGGGTTTACGAGCAGTACTTC.

The chain links TRBV7-2 to TRBJ2-3, with 13 bases that match TRBD2. Germline CDR1 SGHTA, CDR2 FQGNSA. There are 18 residues in the CDR3. J gave up 1 base and V 2 bases, and 6 bases lay outside the gene matches. CDR3 protein: CASSLTSGGAGGTDTQYF. CDR3 nucleotides: TGTGCCAGCAGCTTAACTAGCGGGGGGGCGGGTGGCACAGATACGCAGTATTTT.

This clone was found once. This CDR3 reads CASSELGVYGNQPQHF. Written as DNA, the CDR3 is TGTGCCAGCAGTGAATTGGGGGTCTATGGCAATCAGCCCCAGCATTTT. The rearrangement uses TRBV6-1 and TRBJ1-5; possibly TRBD1 for D (5 bases). Germline values: CDR1 MNHNS, CDR2 SASEGT. V lost 2 bases and J 2 bases, leaving 13 bases between the germline ends. The CDR3 runs to 16 residues.